This T cell receptor (beta chain) was sequenced for a study of CD8 T cells in Susac syndrome. About this clonotype: Its specificity is not known.

Random hexamers were used to reverse transcribe an amount of about 0.45 to 1 ug RNA. TCR beta CDR3 was amplified by immunoSEQ covering 54 Vbeta and 13 Jbeta. TCRdb fed the immunoSEQ multiplex PCR reads into MiXCR, producing one record per CDR3 protein. The table shows just over 300,000 distinct CDR3 sequences, with 92% occurring only once. V lost 4 bases and J 0 bases, leaving 9 bases between the germline ends. The CDR3 extends over 14 amino acids. Germline CDR1 reads SQVTM; CDR2 reads ANQGSEA. Notes on the study in general: Only a relatively small number of individuals were included in the TCR sequencing and HLA analysis.

CD8+ and CD4+ T cells from blood underwent TCR beta sequencing. Sample: CD4+ T cells from PBMCs. This TCR was recovered from a human donor with multiple sclerosis. The V gene is TRBV29-1, the J gene TRBJ2-2; D ambiguous. CDR3 sequence (DNA): TGCAGCGTTGCCACACGTACGAACACCGGGGAGCTGTTTTTT. This encodes CSVATRTNTGELFF.